The sequence of this T cell receptor (beta chain) was determined in a study of blood T cell repertoires in COVID-19. Study-level information: From T cells, B-cell-depleted T cells, or PBMCs came the material, which was cDNA or gDNA.

The method was immunoSEQ multiplex PCR; TCRdb's version includes in-frame clones alone and lacks a portion of them. The sample shows 350,000 to 400,000 clones, 90% to 95% of them seen only once. Germline CDR1 is GTSNPN and CDR2 is SVGIG (reference sequence). Trimming removed 3 bases from V and 0 bases from J; junction bases left unmatched: 3. The CDR3 is 15 amino acids. Participants classified as exposed had met a COVID-19 case within 2 weeks before study entry. The clonotype comes from a woman aged 40 to 55 who had been exposed to COVID-19. The chain is built from TRBV30 and TRBJ1-5; the match to TRBD1 covers 9 bases. The sequencing sample was made of PBMCs or T cells enriched from blood (not recorded which). DNA of the CDR3: TGTGCCTGGAGCGGACAGGGGTATAGCAATCAGCCCCAGCATTTT. It encodes CAWSGQGYSNQPQHF.